This T cell receptor beta chain was retrieved from a study of blood T cell repertoires in COVID-19 (dated by TCRdb to about 2020). Turning to the overall study: Samples covering the acute and convalescent phases of COVID-19 were provided by collaborators in the United States, Italy and Spain. The dataset comprised deeply sampled blood TCRbeta repertoires from subjects exposed to, actively infected with, or recovered from COVID-19. Nearly every sample came with metadata listing a de-identified subject ID, COVID-19 status, age in years and sex. The repertoires were released in a freely available public database meant as a resource for research on the immune response to SARS-CoV-2. The material from the prospective study consisted of cDNA or gDNA derived from T cells, B-cell-depleted T cells, or PBMCs. Where available, HLA class I and class II types were obtained from metadata supplied by the sample provider rather than from assay-based typing. Samples came from the ongoing ImmuneRACE study (first 160 participants) plus 1,254 subjects from 6 global collaborators. The full study reports these points: The quantity of clinical and demographic metadata differed by source and by participant and was supplied without curation.

One collaborating source in Seattle enrolled patients while the patients were actively infected and followed the patients over time throughout the course of disease. The collaborating institutions used their own protocols to collect whole blood in K2EDTA tubes. For TCRbeta analysis, collaborators shipped samples in one of three forms: frozen whole blood, isolated PBMCs, or DNA extracted from either of those sample types. The immunoSEQ Assay, a bias-controlled multiplex PCR, was used to amplify TCRbeta CDR3 regions from genomic DNA. The authors' pipeline ran thus. The number of nucleated cells in each sample was estimated by amplification of reference gene primers within the assay. To quantify the absolute abundance of each unique TCRbeta CDR3 rearrangement, sequence reads were collapsed and filtered. Productive Simpson clonality was computed per sample as the square root of Simpson's diversity index over productive rearrangements. The source is immuneACCESS, and TCRdb retained only in-frame sequences with V and J called. Part of the clones is not carried over; for the studies checked, unresolved V genes explain less than half of this, and the remainder is unexplained. The DNA gave D and trimming, while V, J and clone size come from that table. The sample profile shows 120,000 to 150,000 clones; roughly 84% of them were found once. The top ten hold around 9% of the sample.

As concerns this clone: The specificity of this receptor is unknown. The sample holds no much larger clone one base away, and base qualities are not on file.

Including the terminal cysteine and phenylalanine, the CDR3 comprises 15 residues. Only the CDR3 portion is preserved as DNA: 45 bases, with reading frame beginning at the first base. CDR1 is given as SGHTA and CDR2 as FQGNSA, both from the germline V gene. The junction carries 13 bases between V and J, which are trimmed by 1 base and 6 bases respectively. Sequencing was carried out using peripheral blood. This TCR came from a man aged 30 to 39 with COVID-19, enrolled during active disease. The sequence joins TRBV7-2 to TRBJ2-1, with the D gene not confidently named. The bases read TGTGCCAGCAGCTTAGGTCAGAGGTCCCTCAATGAGCAGTTCTTC. Its protein reads: CASSLGQRSLNEQFF.